This TCR beta chain appears in the sequencing data of a study of circulating CD8 cells and anti-PD-1 response in melanoma. About the research overall: Response groups: complete/partial responders versus stable/progressive non-responders.

TCR libraries were prepared from around 14 ng of total RNA with the QIAseq Immune Repertoire TCR panel. TCRdb reprocessed the reads with MiXCR, giving one entry per CDR3 protein. The sample has over a thousand distinct CDR3 sequences, approximately 8% seen once. By its share, this clonotype is medium-sized (0.01 to 0.1%). What it binds is not known. From live CD3+CD8+TCRalphabeta+ cells, four PD-1 and/or TIGIT subsets were sorted. Study conclusions and caveats: Clonotype sharing was highest between DPOS and TIGIT subsets. Some patients were treatment-naive; others were previously treated. TIGIT repertoires were least diverse, DNEG repertoires most diverse.

This specimen consisted of CD8+ T cells from PBMCs, obtained at baseline or after one month of anti-PD-1 therapy (not recorded which). The receptor's source is a human donor with melanoma.

The CDR3 spells CASSHDGPSYEQYF. CDR3 in DNA: TGTGCCAGCAGCCACGACGGGCCGTCCTACGAGCAGTACTTC. This chain uses TRBV4-2 with TRBJ2-7, with D unclear. The V end lost 3 bases, the J end lost 1 base, and 10 bases lay between the germline ends. CDR1 and CDR2 (germline): LGHNA, YNFKEQ. The CDR3 extends over 14 amino acids.